This entry is about one T cell receptor beta chain. Its antigen is still unknown. No base-level quality is on record; no much larger clone is a single base apart. The immunoSEQ Assay, a bias-controlled multiplex PCR, was used to amplify TCRbeta CDR3 regions from genomic DNA. As for the authors' bioinformatics: Nucleated cell counts per sample were estimated from amplification of reference gene primers within the assay. Sequence reads were collapsed and filtered to measure the absolute abundance of every unique TCRbeta CDR3 rearrangement. Productive Simpson clonality was computed per sample as the square root of Simpson's diversity index over productive rearrangements. Imported from immuneACCESS, the table was reduced by TCRdb to in-frame sequences with V and J called. These copies leave out some clones; in studies compared against another copy, an unresolved V gene accounts for under half, and the cause of the remainder is not known. The V and J calls and clone size were taken over from that table, and D and trimming were inferred from the DNA. The sample yields a few hundred thousand clones; 70% to 90% were counted once. The ten biggest clones cover approximately 5.1% of the sample.

The data originate from a study of blood T cell repertoires in COVID-19 (dated by TCRdb to the early 2020s). As for the study more broadly: The collaborator samples originated in the United States, Italy and Spain and spanned the acute and convalescent phases of COVID-19. The repertoires were released in a freely available public database intended as a resource for research on the immune response to SARS-CoV-2. Where HLA class I and class II types were available, the types were taken from metadata supplied by the sample provider, not from assay-based typing. The samples were drawn from the first 160 participants of the ongoing ImmuneRACE study and from 950 to 1,500 subjects provided by 6 global collaborators. Subjects who had been exposed to COVID-19, were actively infected with it, or had recovered from it provided the deeply sampled blood TCRbeta repertoires that made up the dataset. The material from the prospective study consisted of cDNA or gDNA derived from T cells, B-cell-depleted T cells, or PBMCs. A de-identified subject ID, COVID-19 status, age in years and sex were almost always included in the sample metadata.

Collaborating institutions collected whole blood in K2EDTA tubes following their own protocols. For TCRbeta analysis, collaborators shipped samples as frozen whole blood, isolated PBMCs, or DNA extracted from either of those sample types. Broader findings and caveats from the paper: The amount of clinical and demographic metadata varied by source and participant and was provided uncurated.

CDR1 is given as SGHRS and CDR2 as YFSETQ, both from the germline V gene. Clipping removes 0 bases from V and 3 bases from J, with 2 as the unmatched junction base count. The CDR3 spans 15 residues, from the cysteine through the phenylalanine. Solely the CDR3 DNA is kept, with 45 bases framed from the first base. Sequencing was done on a sample of peripheral blood. Recombination joined TRBV5-1 with TRBJ1-5; 8 bases in between match TRBD1. The source is a man in his fifties with active or convalescent COVID-19. The bases read TGCGCCAGCAGCTTGGAGACAGGGGTCAATCAGCCCCAGCATTTT. Its translation is CASSLETGVNQPQHF.